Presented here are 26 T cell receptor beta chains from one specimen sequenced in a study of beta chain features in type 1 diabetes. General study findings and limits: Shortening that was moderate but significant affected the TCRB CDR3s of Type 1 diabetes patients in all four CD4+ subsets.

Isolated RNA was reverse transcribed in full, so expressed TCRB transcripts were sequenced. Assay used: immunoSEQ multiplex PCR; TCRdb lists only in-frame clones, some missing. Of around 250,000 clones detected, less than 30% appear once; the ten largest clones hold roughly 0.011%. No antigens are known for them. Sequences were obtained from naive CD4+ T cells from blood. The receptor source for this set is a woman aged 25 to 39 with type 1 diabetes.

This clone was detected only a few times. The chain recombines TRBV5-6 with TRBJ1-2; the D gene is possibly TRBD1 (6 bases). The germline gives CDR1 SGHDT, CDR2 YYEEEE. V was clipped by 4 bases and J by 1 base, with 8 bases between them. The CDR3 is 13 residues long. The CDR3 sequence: CASSGRGNYGYTF. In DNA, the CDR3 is TGTGCCAGCAGCGGCAGGGGTAACTATGGCTACACCTTC. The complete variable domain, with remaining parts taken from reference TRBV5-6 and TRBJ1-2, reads DAGVTQSPTHLIKTRGQQVTLRCSPKSGHDTVSWYQQALGQGPQFIFQYYEEEERQRGNFPDRFSGHQFPNYSSELNVNALLLGDSALYLCASSGRGNYGYTFGSGTRLTVV.

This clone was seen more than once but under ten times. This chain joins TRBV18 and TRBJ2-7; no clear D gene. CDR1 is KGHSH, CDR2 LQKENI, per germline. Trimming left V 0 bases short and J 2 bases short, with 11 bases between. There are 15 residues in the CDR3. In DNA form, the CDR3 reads TGTGCCAGCTCACCACCCGTCACCCAGACCTACGAGCAGTACTTC. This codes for CASSPPVTQTYEQYF. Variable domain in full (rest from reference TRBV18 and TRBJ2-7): NAGVMQNPRHLVRRRGQEARLRCSPMKGHSHVYWYRQLPEEGLKFMVYLQKENIIDESGMPKERFSAEFPKEGPSILRIQQVVRGDSAAYFCASSPPVTQTYEQYFGPGTRLTVT.

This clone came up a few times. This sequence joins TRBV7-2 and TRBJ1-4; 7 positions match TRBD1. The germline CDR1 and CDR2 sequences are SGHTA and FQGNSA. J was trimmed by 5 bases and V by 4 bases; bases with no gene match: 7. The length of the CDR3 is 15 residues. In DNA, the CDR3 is TGTGCCAGCAGCTACCGACAGGGTTCCAATGAAAAACTGTTTTTT. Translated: CASSYRQGSNEKLFF.

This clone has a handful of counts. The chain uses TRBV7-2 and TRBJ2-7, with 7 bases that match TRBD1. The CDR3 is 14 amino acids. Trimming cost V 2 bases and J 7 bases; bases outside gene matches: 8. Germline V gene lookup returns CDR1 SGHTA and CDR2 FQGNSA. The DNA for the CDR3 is TGTGCCAGCAGCTTAAGCCAGACAGGGTGGGAGCAGTACTTC. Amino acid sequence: CASSLSQTGWEQYF.

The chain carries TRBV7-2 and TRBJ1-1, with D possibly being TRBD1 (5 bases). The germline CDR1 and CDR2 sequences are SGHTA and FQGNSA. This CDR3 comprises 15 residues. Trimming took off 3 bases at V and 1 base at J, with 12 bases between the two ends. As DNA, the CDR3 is TGTGCCAGCAGCTTGACAGCAGGGCGGAACACTGAAGCTTTCTTT. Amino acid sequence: CASSLTAGRNTEAFF.

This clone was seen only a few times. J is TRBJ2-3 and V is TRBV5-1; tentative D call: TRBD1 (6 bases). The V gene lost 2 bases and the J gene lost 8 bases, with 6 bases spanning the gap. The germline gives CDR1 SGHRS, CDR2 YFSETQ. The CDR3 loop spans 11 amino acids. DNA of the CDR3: TGCGCCAGCAGCTTACAGGGTACGCAGTATTTT. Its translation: CASSLQGTQYF.

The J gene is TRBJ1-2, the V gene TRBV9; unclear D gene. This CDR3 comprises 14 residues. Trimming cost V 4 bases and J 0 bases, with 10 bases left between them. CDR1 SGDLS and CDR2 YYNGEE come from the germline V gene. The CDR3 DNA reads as TGTGCCAGCAGCCCCCTCGGGGCTAACTATGGCTACACCTTC. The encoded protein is CASSPLGANYGYTF. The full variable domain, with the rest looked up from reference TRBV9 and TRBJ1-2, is DSGVTQTPKHLITATGQRVTLRCSPRSGDLSVYWYQQSLDQGLQFLIQYYNGEERAKGNILERFSAQQFPDLHSELNLSSLELGDSALYFCASSPLGANYGYTFGSGTRLTVV.

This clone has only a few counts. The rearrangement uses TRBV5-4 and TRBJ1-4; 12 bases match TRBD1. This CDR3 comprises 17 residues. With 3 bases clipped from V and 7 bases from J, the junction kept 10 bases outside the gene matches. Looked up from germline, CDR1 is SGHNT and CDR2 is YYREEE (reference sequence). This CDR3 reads CASSSSGTGGYSEKLFF. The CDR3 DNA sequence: TGTGCCAGCAGCTCATCCGGGACAGGGGGCTATAGTGAAAAACTGTTTTTT. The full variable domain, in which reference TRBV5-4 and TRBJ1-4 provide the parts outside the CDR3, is ETGVTQSPTHLIKTRGQQVTLRCSSQSGHNTVSWYQQALGQGPQFIFQYYREEENGRGNFPPRFSGLQFPNYSSELNVNALELDDSALYLCASSSSGTGGYSEKLFFGSGTQLSVL.

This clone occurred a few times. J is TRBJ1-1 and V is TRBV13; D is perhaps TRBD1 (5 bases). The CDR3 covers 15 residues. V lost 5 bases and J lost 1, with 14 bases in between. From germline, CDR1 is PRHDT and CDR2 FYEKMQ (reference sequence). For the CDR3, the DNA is TGTGCCAGCAGCCCCAGGGCAGTCGGGAACACTGAAGCTTTCTTT. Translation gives CASSPRAVGNTEAFF. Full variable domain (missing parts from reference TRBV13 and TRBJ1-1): AAGVIQSPRHLIKEKRETATLKCYPIPRHDTVYWYQQGPGQDPQFLISFYEKMQSDKGSIPDRFSAQQFSDYHSELNMSSLELGDSALYFCASSPRAVGNTEAFFGQGTRLTVV.

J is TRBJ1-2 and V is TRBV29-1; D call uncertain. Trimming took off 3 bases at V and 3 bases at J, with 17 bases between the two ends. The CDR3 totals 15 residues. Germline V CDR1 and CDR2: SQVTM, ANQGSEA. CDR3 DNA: TGCAGCGTTGATGCGCGGCTCCAGGAGGACTATGGCTACACCTTC. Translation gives CSVDARLQEDYGYTF.

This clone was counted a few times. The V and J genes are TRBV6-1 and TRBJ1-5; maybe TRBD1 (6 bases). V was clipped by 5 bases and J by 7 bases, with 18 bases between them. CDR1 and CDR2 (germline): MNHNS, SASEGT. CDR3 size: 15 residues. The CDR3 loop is CASSSRDRSRQPQHF. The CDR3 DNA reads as TGTGCCAGCAGTAGCCGCGACAGGTCAAGACAGCCCCAGCATTTT.

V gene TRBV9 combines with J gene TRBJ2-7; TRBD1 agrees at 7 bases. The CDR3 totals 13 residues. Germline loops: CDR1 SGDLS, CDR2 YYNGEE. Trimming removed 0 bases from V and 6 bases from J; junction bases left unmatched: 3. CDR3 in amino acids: CASSVDRGGEQYF. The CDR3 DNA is TGTGCCAGCAGCGTAGACAGGGGCGGCGAGCAGTACTTC.

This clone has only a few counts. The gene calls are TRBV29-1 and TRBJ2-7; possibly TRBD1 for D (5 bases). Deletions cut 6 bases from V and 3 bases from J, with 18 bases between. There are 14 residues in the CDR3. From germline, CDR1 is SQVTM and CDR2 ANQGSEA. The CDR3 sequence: CSVLQDLVNYEQYF. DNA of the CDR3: TGCAGCGTCCTACAGGACCTGGTCAACTACGAGCAGTACTTC.

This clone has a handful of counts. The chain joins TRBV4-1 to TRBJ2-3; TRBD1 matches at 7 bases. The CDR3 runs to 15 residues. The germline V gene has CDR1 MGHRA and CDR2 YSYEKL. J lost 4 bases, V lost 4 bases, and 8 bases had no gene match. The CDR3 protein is CASSPQGVLADTQYF. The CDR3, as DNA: TGCGCCAGCAGCCCGCAGGGGGTGCTGGCAGATACGCAGTATTTT.

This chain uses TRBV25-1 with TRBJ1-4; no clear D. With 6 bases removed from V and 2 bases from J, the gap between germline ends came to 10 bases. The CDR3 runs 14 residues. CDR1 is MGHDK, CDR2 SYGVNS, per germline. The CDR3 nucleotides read TGTGCCAGCAGAGGAAGAGGGACTAATGAAAAACTGTTTTTT. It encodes CASRGRGTNEKLFF. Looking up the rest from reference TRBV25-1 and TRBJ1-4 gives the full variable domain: EADIYQTPRYLVIGTGKKITLECSQTMGHDKMYWYQQDPGMELHLIHYSYGVNSTEKGDLSSESTVSRIRTEHFPLTLESARPSHTSQYLCASRGRGTNEKLFFGSGTQLSVL.

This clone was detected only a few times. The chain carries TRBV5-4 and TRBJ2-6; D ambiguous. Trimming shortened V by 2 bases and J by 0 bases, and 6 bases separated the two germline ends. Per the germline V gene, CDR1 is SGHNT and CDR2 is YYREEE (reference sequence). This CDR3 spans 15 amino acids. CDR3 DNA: TGTGCCAGCAGCTTTCTCTACTCTGGGGCCAACGTCCTGACTTTC. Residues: CASSFLYSGANVLTF.

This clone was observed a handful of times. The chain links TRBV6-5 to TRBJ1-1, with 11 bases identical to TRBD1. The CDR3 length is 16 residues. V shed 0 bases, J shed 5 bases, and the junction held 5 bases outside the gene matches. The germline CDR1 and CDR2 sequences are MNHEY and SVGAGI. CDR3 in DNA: TGTGCCAGCAGTTACTCAGCGGGACAGGGGGGGACTGAAGCTTTCTTT. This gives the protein CASSYSAGQGGTEAFF.

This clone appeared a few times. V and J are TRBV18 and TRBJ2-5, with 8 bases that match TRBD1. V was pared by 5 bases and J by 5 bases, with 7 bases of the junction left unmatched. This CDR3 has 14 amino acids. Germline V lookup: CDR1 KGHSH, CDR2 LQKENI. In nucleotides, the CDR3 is TGTGCCAGCTCAACGACAGGGGATAGGGAGACCCAGTACTTC. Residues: CASSTTGDRETQYF.

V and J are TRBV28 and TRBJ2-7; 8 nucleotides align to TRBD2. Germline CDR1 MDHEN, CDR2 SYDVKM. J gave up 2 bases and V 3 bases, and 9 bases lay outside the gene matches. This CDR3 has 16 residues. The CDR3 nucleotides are TGTGCCAGCAGTTTTTTTGGGAGCGGGGGAACCTACGAGCAGTACTTC. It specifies CASSFFGSGGTYEQYF.

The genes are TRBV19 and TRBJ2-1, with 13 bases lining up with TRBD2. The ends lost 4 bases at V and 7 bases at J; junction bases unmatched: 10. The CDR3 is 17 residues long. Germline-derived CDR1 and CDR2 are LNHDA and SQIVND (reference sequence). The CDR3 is CASSKRTSGRLTNEQFF. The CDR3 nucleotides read TGTGCCAGTAGTAAGCGGACTAGCGGGAGACTCACTAATGAGCAGTTCTTC.

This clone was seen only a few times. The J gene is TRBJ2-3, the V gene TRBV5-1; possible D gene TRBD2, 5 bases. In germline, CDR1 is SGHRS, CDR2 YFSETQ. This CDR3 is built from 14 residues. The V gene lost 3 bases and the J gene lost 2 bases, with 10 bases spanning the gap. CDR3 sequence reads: CASSSTKPTDTQYF. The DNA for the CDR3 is TGCGCCAGCAGCTCGACTAAACCCACAGATACGCAGTATTTT.

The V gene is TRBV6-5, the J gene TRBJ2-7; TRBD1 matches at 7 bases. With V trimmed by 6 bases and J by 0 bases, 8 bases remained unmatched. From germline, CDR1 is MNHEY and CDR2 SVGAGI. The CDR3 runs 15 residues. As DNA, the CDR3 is TGTGCCAGCAGGAACCGGGACAGAAGCTCCTACGAGCAGTACTTC. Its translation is CASRNRDRSSYEQYF.

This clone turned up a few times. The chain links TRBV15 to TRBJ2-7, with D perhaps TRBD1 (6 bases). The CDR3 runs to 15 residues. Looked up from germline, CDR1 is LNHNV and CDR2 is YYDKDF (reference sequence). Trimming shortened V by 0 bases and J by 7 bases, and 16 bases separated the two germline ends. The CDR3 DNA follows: TGTGCCACCAGCAGAGATCCCCAGACAGGCAGAGAGCAGTACTTC. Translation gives CATSRDPQTGREQYF. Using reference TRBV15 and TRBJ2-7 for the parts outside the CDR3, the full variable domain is DAMVIQNPRYQVTQFGKPVTLSCSQTLNHNVMYWYQQKSSQAPKLLFHYYDKDFNNEADTPDNFQSRRPNTSFCFLDIRSPGLGDTAMYLCATSRDPQTGREQYFGPGTRLTVT.

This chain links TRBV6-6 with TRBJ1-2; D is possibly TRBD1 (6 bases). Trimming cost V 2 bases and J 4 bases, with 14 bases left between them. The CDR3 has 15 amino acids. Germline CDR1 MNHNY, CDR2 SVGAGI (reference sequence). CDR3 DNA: TGTGCCAGCAGTTACCTCGGACAGAACAGCTATGGCTACACCTTC. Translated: CASSYLGQNSYGYTF.

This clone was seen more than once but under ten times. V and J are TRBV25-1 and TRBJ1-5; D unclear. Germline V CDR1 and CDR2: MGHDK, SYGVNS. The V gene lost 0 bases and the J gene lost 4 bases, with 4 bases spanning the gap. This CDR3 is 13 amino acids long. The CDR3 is CASSEYLNQPQHF. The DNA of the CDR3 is TGTGCCAGCAGTGAATATTTAAATCAGCCCCAGCATTTT.

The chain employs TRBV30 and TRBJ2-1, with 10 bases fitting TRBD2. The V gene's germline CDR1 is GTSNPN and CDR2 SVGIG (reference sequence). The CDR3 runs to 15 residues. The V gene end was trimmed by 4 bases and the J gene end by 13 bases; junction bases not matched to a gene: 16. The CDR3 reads CAWTQGTAGGTIQFF. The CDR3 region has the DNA TGTGCCTGGACCCAAGGGACAGCGGGAGGGACAATACAGTTCTTC.